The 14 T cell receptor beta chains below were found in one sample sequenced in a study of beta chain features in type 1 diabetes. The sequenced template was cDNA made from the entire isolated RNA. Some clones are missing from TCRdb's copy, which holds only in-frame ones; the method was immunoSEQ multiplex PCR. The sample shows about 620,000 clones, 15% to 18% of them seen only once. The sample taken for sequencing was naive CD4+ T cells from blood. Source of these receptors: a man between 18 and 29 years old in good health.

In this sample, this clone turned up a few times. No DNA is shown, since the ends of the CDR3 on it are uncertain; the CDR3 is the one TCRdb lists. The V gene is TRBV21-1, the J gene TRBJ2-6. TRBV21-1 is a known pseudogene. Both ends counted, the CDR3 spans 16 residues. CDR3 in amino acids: CASSNWVGVGANVLTF.

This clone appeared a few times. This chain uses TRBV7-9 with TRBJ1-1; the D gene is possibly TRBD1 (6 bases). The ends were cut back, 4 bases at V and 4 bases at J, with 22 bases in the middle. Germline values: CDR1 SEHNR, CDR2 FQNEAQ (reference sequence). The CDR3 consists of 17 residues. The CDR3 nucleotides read TGTGCCAGCAGCTCCGGGCGGACAGTGGGAGGGAGCACTGAAGCTTTCTTT. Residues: CASSSGRTVGGSTEAFF.

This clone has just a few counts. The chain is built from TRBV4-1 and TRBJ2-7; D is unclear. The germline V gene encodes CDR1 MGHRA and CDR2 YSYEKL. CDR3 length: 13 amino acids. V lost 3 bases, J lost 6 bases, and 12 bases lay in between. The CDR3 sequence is CASSHSWPSEQYF. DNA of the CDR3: TGCGCCAGCAGCCACTCATGGCCCTCCGAGCAGTACTTC.

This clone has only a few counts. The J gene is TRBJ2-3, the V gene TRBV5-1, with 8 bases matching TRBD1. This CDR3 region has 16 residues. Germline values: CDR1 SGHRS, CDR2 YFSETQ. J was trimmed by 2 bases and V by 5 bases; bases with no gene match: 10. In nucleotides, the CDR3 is TGCGCCAGCAGTTCACGTCCGGGACAGGACACAGATACGCAGTATTTT. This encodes CASSSRPGQDTDTQYF. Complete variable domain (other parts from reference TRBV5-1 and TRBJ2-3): KAGVTQTPRYLIKTRGQQVTLSCSPISGHRSVSWYQQTPGQGLQFLFEYFSETQRNKGNFPGRFSGRQFSNSRSEMNVSTLELGDSALYLCASSSRPGQDTDTQYFGPGTRLTVL.

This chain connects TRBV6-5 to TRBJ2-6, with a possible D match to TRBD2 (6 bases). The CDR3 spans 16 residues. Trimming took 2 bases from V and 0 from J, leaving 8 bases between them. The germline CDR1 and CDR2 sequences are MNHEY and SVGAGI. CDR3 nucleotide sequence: TGTGCCAGCAGTTACGGCGGGACCTCTGGGGCCAACGTCCTGACTTTC. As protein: CASSYGGTSGANVLTF.

In DNA, the CDR3 is TGTGCCAGCAGCTGGGCGGGAGCCTACAATGAGCAGTTCTTC. This codes for CASSWAGAYNEQFF. The chain joins TRBV7-2 to TRBJ2-1, with 7 bases that match TRBD2. The CDR3 spans 14 residues. Germline-derived CDR1 and CDR2 are SGHTA and FQGNSA. The V gene end was trimmed by 4 bases and the J gene end by 2 bases; junction bases not matched to a gene: 2.

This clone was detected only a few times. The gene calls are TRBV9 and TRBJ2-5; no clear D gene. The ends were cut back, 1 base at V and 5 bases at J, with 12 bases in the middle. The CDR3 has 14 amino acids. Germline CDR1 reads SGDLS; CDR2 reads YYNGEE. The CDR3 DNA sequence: TGTGCCAGCAGCGTATACCCCAACTCGGAGACCCAGTACTTC. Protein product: CASSVYPNSETQYF.

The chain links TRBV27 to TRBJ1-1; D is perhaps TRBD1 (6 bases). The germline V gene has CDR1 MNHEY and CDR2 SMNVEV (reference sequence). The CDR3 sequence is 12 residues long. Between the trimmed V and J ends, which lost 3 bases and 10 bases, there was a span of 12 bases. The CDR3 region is CASSFTEGGAFF. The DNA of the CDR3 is TGTGCCAGCAGTTTCACAGAGGGGGGAGCTTTCTTT.

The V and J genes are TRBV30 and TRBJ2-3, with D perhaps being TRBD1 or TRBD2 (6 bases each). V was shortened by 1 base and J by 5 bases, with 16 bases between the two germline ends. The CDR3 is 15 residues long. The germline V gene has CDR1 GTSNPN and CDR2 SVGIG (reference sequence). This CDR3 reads CAWSDLGGAKDTQYF. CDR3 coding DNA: TGTGCCTGGAGTGATTTGGGGGGCGCAAAAGATACGCAGTATTTT.

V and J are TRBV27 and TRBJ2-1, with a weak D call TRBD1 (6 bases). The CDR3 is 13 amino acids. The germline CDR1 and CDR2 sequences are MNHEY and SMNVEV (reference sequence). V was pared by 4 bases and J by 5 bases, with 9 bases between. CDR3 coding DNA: TGTGCCAGCAGTTACAGGGCCGACAATGAGCAGTTCTTC. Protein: CASSYRADNEQFF.

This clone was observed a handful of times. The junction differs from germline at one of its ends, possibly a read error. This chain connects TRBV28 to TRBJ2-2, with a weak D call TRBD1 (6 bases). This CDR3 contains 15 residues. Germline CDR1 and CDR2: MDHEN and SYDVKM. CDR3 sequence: CASRLAGANTGELFF. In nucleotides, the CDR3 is TGTGCCAGCCGTTTGGCAGGGGCGAACACCGGGGAGCTGTTTTTT.

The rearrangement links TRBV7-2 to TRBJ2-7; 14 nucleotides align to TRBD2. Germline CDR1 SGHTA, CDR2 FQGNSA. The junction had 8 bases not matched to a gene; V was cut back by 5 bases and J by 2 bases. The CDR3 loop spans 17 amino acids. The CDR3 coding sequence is TGTGCCAGCAGCCGTCGACTAGCGGGAGGGCCCCCCTACGAGCAGTACTTC. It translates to CASSRRLAGGPPYEQYF.

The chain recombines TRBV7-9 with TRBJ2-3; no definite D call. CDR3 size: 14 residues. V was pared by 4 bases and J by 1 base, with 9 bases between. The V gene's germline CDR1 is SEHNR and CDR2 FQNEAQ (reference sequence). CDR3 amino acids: CASSSRRGTDTQYF. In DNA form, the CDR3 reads TGTGCCAGCAGCTCACGGAGAGGCACAGATACGCAGTATTTT.

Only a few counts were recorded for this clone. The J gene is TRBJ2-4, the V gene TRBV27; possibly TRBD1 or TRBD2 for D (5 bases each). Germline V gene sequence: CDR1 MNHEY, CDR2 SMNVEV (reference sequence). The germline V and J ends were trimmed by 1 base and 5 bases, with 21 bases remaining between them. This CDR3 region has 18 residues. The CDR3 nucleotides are TGTGCCAGCAGTTTATTAGGGGATATAGCGACTATAGAAAACATTCAGTACTTC. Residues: CASSLLGDIATIENIQYF.